This T cell receptor (beta chain) was sequenced for a study of T cells expressing NK-cell markers. Study outcomes and limitations: A handful of donors likewise had their CD3+CD56-NKG2C+ fraction led by these clonotypes.

TCRdb re-analyzed the 5' RACE reads; it lists each CDR3 protein once, without DNA. This table lists 400,000 or so distinct CDR3 sequences. Note on this clonotype: Its antigen remains unidentified.

The CDR3 sequence is 16 residues long. CDR1 is SGHRS, CDR2 YFSETQ, per germline. This TCR was recovered from a woman between 45 and 65 years old in good health. The gene calls are TRBV5-1 and TRBJ2-1; TCRdb indicates TRBD2, and absent DNA this call remains unverified. The specimen sequenced was blood T cells: a sorted CD56 or NKG2C T cell subset, CD4+ or CD8+ T cells, or bulk PBMC T cells (not recorded which). CDR3: CASSPRATSRIHEQFF.